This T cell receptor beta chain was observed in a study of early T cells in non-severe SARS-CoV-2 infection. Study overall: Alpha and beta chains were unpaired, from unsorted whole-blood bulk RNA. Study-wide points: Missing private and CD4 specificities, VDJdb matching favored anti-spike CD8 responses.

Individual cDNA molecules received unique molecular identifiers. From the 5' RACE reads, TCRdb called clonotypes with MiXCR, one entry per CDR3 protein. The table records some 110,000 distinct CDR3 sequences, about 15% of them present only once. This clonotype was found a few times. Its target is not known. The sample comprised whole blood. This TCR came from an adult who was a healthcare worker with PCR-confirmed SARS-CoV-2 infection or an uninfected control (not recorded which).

The CDR3 region is CASSLQQISTDTQYF. The CDR3 DNA follows: TGTGCCAGCAGCTTACAACAGATTAGCACAGATACGCAGTATTTT. The chain recombines TRBV7-2 with TRBJ2-3, with D hard to call. This CDR3 region has 15 residues. The V and J ends lost 2 bases and 0 bases respectively, with 9 bases between them. CDR1 is SGHTA, CDR2 FQGNSA, per germline.